A single sample is the source of the 3 T cell receptor beta chains below, sequenced in a study of cytomegalovirus exposure and HLA in healthy donors. Vbeta (60) and Jbeta (13) primers were used in the PCR. Measured with immunoSEQ multiplex PCR; TCRdb has only the in-frame clones, and not every one. The sample has 150,000 to 200,000 clones, roughly 77% seen once. Sequences were obtained from PBMCs. These receptors were taken from a woman aged 40 to 49 in good health and CMV-seropositive.

The J gene is TRBJ1-2, the V gene TRBV7-2; D is perhaps TRBD1 (6 bases). Deletions cut 1 base from V and 7 bases from J, with 10 bases between. This CDR3 contains 13 residues. Germline V lookup: CDR1 SGHTA, CDR2 FQGNSA. As DNA, the CDR3 is TGTGCCAGCAGCTTAGATGGGGGCGTTGGCTACACCTTC. Translating it yields CASSLDGGVGYTF. The full variable domain, its missing parts supplied by reference TRBV7-2 and TRBJ1-2, is GAGVSQSPSNKVTEKGKDVELRCDPISGHTALYWYRQSLGQGLEFLIYFQGNSAPDKSGLPSDRFSAERTGGSVSTLTIQRTQQEDSAVYLCASSLDGGVGYTFGSGTRLTVV.

Concerning this clone itself: Additional DNA sequences in this sample encode the identical CDR3. J is TRBJ2-7 and V is TRBV9; 7 nucleotides agree with TRBD1. Germline V gene lookup returns CDR1 SGDLS and CDR2 YYNGEE. Germline trimming cut 0 bases from V and 4 bases from J; bases unmatched to any gene: 7. The CDR3 is made up of 15 amino acids. The CDR3: CASSVAGDSSYEQYF. The CDR3 DNA sequence: TGTGCCAGCAGCGTAGCCGGGGACAGTTCTTACGAGCAGTACTTC.

This clone has more than one count but fewer than ten. The rearrangement uses TRBV6-1 and TRBJ1-1, with unresolved D. V lost 6 bases and J lost 4, with 9 bases in between. CDR1 and CDR2 (germline): MNHNS, SASEGT. CDR3 length: 12 amino acids. CDR3 sequence reads: CASRTPGTEAFF. CDR3 nucleotides: TGTGCCAGCAGGACGCCGGGCACTGAAGCTTTCTTT.